The rows below give T cell receptor beta chains drawn from one sample of a study of blood T cell repertoires in COVID-19. The table came from immunoSEQ multiplex PCR; TCRdb's copy has only in-frame clones and leaves some out. The sample lists about 440,000 clones, around 90% occurring once. Sequencing was carried out using PBMCs or T cells enriched from blood (not recorded which). Receptors originate from a woman aged 18-29 years with acute COVID-19. Each CDR3 is given with its conserved first and last residue. D genes are given only for firm matches. Part of the rows lack a size; the others show once, few, many or a class for expanded clones.

J gene,D gene,clone size,V gene,CDR3 protein,CDR3 DNA
TRBJ1-2,TRBD1,.,TRBV28,CASSSPSKSVGTGDHYGYTF,TGTGCCAGCAGTTCCCCCTCGAAGAGTGTCGGGACAGGGGATCACTATGGCTACACCTTC
TRBJ1-5,TRBD1,.,TRBV19,CASRETGVYSNQPQHF,TGTGCCAGTAGAGAGACAGGGGTCTATAGCAATCAGCCCCAGCATTTT
TRBJ2-3,TRBD1,.,TRBV6-2/TRBV6-3,CASSTRDRGTDTQYF,TGTGCCAGCAGTACAAGGGACAGGGGCACAGATACGCAGTATTTT
TRBJ2-7,TRBD1,.,TRBV11-2,CASSLATGLATEQYF,TGTGCCAGCAGCTTAGCGACAGGGCTCGCGACTGAGCAGTACTTC
TRBJ2-5,TRBD1,.,TRBV7-3,CASAIRTGSQETQYF,TGTGCCAGCGCTATCCGGACAGGGAGCCAAGAGACCCAGTACTTC
TRBJ2-2,.,.,TRBV11-2,CASSLRLSSGGDTGELFF,TGTGCCAGCAGCTTAAGGTTGTCCAGTGGGGGCGACACCGGGGAGCTGTTTTTT
TRBJ1-5,.,.,TRBV2,CASSVSGNQPQHF,TGTGCCAGCAGTGTATCGGGCAATCAGCCCCAGCATTTT
TRBJ2-7,TRBD2,few,TRBV5-5,CASSTSGGYEQYF,TGTGCCAGCAGCACTTCGGGAGGTTACGAGCAGTACTTC
TRBJ2-1,.,.,TRBV5-4,CASSRPTSTDEQFF,TGTGCCAGCAGCCGCCCCACTAGTACAGATGAGCAGTTCTTC
TRBJ2-2,.,.,TRBV6-4,CASSSENTGELFF,TGTGCCAGCAGTTCAGAGAACACCGGGGAGCTGTTTTTT
TRBJ1-5,.,few,TRBV19,CASSIALQPQHF,TGTGCCAGTAGTATCGCACTTCAGCCCCAGCATTTT
TRBJ2-2,.,once,TRBV6-2/TRBV6-3,CASSSDTGELFF,TGTGCCAGCAGCTCAGATACCGGGGAGCTGTTTTTT
TRBJ2-7,TRBD2,.,TRBV9,CASSEGTSGGGYEQYF,TGTGCCAGCAGCGAGGGTACCTCTGGCGGGGGCTACGAGCAGTACTTC
TRBJ2-1,.,.,TRBV5-1,CASSFTGNEQFF,TGCGCCAGCAGCTTCACAGGCAATGAGCAGTTCTTC
TRBJ1-2,.,.,TRBV5-5,CASSFMVLGTATDGYTF,TGTGCCAGCAGCTTTATGGTTCTGGGTACTGCGACTGATGGCTACACCTTC
TRBJ1-1,.,once,TRBV2,CASRGATEAFF,TGTGCCAGCAGGGGGGCCACTGAAGCTTTCTTT
TRBJ2-7,.,.,TRBV28,CASSLRQVSSYEQYF,TGTGCCAGCAGTTTACGGCAGGTTAGCTCCTACGAGCAGTACTTC
TRBJ1-1,.,.,TRBV5-6,CASSPVLGPGSEAFF,TGTGCCAGCAGCCCGGTCCTAGGCCCTGGATCCGAAGCTTTCTTT
TRBJ2-5,TRBD1,.,TRBV10-3,CAISVGTGVETQYF,TGTGCCATCAGTGTCGGGACAGGGGTTGAGACCCAGTACTTC
TRBJ1-2,TRBD1,.,TRBV18,CASSETGSYGYTF,TGTGCCAGCTCAGAGACAGGGAGCTATGGCTACACCTTC
TRBJ1-6,TRBD1,.,TRBV4-1,CASSHPGQGSPLHF,TGCGCCAGCAGCCATCCGGGACAGGGTTCACCCCTCCACTTT
TRBJ1-1,TRBD1,.,TRBV5-1,CASSLSTGGGTEAFF,TGCGCCAGCAGCTTGTCGACAGGGGGCGGCACTGAAGCTTTCTTT
TRBJ2-1,.,few,TRBV14,CASRIDRHGEQFF,TGTGCCAGCAGAATCGACAGGCATGGGGAGCAGTTCTTC
TRBJ1-3,.,.,TRBV10-3,CAISEWADHSGNTIYF,TGTGCCATCAGTGAATGGGCAGACCACTCTGGAAACACCATATATTTT
TRBJ2-1,.,.,TRBV30,CAWRKQGNEQFF,TGTGCCTGGAGGAAACAGGGCAATGAGCAGTTCTTC
TRBJ1-4,.,.,TRBV28,CASSLQGASNEKLFF,TGTGCCAGCAGTTTACAGGGTGCGTCTAATGAAAAACTGTTTTTT
TRBJ1-2,.,.,TRBV4-3,CASSQDRAGRNYGYTF,TGCGCCAGCAGCCAAGATCGGGCAGGGAGGAACTATGGCTACACCTTC
TRBJ1-5,TRBD1,.,TRBV7-9,CASSLGTGSNQPQHF,TGTGCCAGCAGCTTAGGGACAGGAAGCAATCAGCCCCAGCATTTT
TRBJ1-2,TRBD1,.,TRBV5-1,CASSLAGGEGYTF,TGCGCCAGCAGCTTGGCAGGGGGCGAAGGCTACACCTTC
TRBJ2-7,.,.,TRBV7-3,CASSFLGEGEQYF,TGTGCCAGCAGCTTTTTAGGGGAAGGCGAGCAGTACTTC
TRBJ1-2,TRBD1,.,TRBV5-6,CASSLTGDLLYGYTF,TGTGCCAGCAGCCTGACAGGGGATCTCCTCTATGGCTACACCTTC
TRBJ1-5,TRBD1,once,TRBV19,CASSLGYRGDQPQHF,TGTGCCAGTAGTCTCGGCTACAGGGGGGATCAGCCCCAGCATTTT